This T cell receptor beta chain stems from a study of cytomegalovirus exposure and HLA in healthy donors. Notes on the study in general: For most TCR sequences rarity was the rule, although some public TCRs occurred in many donors. First-cohort TCR clusters tended to co-occur in the approximately 110 validation repertoires, a later analysis found.

Generated by immunoSEQ multiplex PCR, the TCRdb table keeps only in-frame clones and is missing some. In the table there are 130,000 to 150,000 clones, over 80% of which are singletons. Deletions cut 7 bases from V and 2 bases from J, with 9 bases between. This CDR3 is built from 12 residues. The germline V gene has CDR1 SNHLY and CDR2 FYNNEI. A note on this clone: Its antigen is as yet unknown.

The chain carries TRBV2 and TRBJ2-7; D remains ambiguous. Material: PBMCs. The receptor's source is a man younger than 35 in good health and CMV-seropositive. The CDR3 nucleotides are TGTGCCAGCAACAGCCTAACCTACGAGCAGTACTTC. Residues: CASNSLTYEQYF.